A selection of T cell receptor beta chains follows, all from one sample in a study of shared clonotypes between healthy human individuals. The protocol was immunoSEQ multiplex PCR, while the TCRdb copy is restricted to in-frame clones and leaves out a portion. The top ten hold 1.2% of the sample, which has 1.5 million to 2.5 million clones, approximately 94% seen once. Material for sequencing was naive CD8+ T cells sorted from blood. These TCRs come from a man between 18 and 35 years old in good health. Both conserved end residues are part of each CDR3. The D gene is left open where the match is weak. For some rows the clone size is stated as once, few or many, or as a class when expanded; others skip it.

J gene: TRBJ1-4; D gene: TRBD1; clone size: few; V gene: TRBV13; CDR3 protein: CASSGTGTDNEKLFF; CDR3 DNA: TGTGCCAGCAGCGGAACCGGGACAGATAATGAAAAACTGTTTTTT
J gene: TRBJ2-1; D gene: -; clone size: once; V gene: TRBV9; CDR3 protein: CASSLGGATYNEQFF; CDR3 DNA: TGTGCCAGCAGCCTTGGGGGAGCAACGTACAATGAGCAGTTCTTC
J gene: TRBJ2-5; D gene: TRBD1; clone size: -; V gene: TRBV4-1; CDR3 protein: CASSQPDRGPQETQYF; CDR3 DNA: TGCGCCAGCAGCCAGCCCGACAGGGGACCTCAAGAGACCCAGTACTTC
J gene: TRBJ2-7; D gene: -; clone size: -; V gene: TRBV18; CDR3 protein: CASSPSGPAYEQYF; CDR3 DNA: TGTGCCAGCTCACCGTCAGGCCCCGCCTACGAGCAGTACTTC
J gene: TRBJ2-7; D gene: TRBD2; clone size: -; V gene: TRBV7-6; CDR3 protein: CASGGGDSLDSYEQYF; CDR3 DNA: TGTGCCAGCGGGGGGGGTGACAGCCTAGATTCCTACGAGCAGTACTTC
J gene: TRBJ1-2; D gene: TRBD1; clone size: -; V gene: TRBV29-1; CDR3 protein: CSVWTGRDYGYTF; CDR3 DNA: TGCAGCGTATGGACAGGGAGGGACTATGGCTACACCTTC
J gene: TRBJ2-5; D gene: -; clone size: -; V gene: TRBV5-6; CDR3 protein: CASSLLFQNKGETQYF; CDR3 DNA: TGTGCCAGCAGCTTGTTGTTCCAGAACAAGGGGGAGACCCAGTACTTC
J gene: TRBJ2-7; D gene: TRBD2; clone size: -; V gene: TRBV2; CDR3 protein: CASSLAGGDYEQYF; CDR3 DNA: TGTGCCAGCAGCTTAGCGGGGGGGGACTACGAGCAGTACTTC
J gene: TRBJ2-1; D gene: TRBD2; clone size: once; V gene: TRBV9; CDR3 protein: CASSVDTSGSSYNEQFF; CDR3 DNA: TGTGCCAGCAGCGTAGATACTAGCGGGAGTTCCTACAATGAGCAGTTCTTC
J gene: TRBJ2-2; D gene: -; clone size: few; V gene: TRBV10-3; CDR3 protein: CASHKSTGELFF; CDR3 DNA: TGTGCCTCCCACAAATCTACCGGGGAGCTGTTTTTT
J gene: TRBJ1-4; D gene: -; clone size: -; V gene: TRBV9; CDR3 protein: CASRGQNNEKLFF; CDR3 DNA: TGTGCCAGCAGAGGACAGAACAATGAAAAACTGTTTTTT
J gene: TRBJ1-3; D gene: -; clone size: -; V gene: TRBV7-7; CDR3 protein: CASSDLNMTDVSGNTIYF; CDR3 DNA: TGTGCTAGCAGCGACTTAAATATGACAGACGTCTCTGGAAACACCATATATTTT
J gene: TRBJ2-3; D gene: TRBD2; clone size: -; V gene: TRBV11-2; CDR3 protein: CASSYALAGGKDTQYF; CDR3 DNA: TGTGCCAGCAGCTACGCACTAGCGGGAGGGAAAGATACGCAGTATTTT
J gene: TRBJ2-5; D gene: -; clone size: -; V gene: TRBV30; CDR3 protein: CAWSSWADRFQETQYF; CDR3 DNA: TGTGCCTGGAGCTCCTGGGCCGACCGCTTTCAAGAGACCCAGTACTTC
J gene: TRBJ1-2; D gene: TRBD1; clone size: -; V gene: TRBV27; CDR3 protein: CASSLNLGDRSYGYTF; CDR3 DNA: TGTGCCAGCAGTTTGAACTTAGGGGACAGAAGCTATGGCTACACCTTC
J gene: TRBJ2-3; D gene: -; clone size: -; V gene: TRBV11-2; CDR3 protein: CASSTFPDTQYF; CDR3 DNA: TGTGCCAGCAGCACCTTCCCAGATACGCAGTATTTT
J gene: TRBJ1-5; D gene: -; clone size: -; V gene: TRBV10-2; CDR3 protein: CASSPGEWGNQPQHF; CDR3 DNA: TGCGCCAGCAGTCCAGGGGAGTGGGGCAATCAGCCCCAGCATTTT
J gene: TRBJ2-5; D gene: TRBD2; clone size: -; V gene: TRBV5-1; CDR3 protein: CARPGLAGRGQETQYF; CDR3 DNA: TGCGCCAGACCGGGACTAGCGGGAAGGGGGCAAGAGACCCAGTACTTC
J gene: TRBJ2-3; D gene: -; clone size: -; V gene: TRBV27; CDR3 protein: CASSLSVGDTQYF; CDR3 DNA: TGTGCCAGCAGTTTATCGGTCGGAGATACGCAGTATTTT
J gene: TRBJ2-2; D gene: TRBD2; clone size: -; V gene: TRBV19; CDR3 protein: CASSIIPTGGPGELFF; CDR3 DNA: TGTGCCAGTAGTATAATCCCGACGGGAGGGCCCGGGGAGCTGTTTTTT
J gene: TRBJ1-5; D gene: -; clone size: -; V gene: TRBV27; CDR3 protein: CASSINSLGNQPQHF; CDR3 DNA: TGTGCCAGCAGCATAAACTCCTTGGGCAATCAGCCCCAGCATTTT
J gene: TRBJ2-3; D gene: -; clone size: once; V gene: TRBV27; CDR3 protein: CASSLSLADLIDTQYF; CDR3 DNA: TGTGCCAGCAGTTTATCGTTAGCGGACTTGATAGATACGCAGTATTTT
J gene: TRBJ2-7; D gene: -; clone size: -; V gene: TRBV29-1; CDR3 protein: CSVVPEEAYEQYF; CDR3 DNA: TGCAGCGTTGTGCCCGAAGAAGCCTACGAGCAGTACTTC
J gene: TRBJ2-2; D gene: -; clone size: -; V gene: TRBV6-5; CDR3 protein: CASTPFNTGELFF; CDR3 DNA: TGTGCCAGCACCCCTTTTAACACCGGGGAGCTGTTTTTT
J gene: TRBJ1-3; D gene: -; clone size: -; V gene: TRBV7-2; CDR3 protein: CASSLLGSGNTIYF; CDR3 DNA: TGTGCCAGCAGCTTATTAGGGTCCGGAAACACCATATATTTT
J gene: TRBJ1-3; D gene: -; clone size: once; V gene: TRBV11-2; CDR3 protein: CASTTRPVKGNTIYF; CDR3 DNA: TGTGCCAGCACCACAAGGCCGGTGAAGGGGAACACCATATATTTT
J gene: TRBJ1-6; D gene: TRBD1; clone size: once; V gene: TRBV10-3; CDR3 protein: CAISTEDRGNSPLHF; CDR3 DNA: TGTGCCATCAGTACCGAGGACAGGGGGAATTCACCCCTCCACTTT